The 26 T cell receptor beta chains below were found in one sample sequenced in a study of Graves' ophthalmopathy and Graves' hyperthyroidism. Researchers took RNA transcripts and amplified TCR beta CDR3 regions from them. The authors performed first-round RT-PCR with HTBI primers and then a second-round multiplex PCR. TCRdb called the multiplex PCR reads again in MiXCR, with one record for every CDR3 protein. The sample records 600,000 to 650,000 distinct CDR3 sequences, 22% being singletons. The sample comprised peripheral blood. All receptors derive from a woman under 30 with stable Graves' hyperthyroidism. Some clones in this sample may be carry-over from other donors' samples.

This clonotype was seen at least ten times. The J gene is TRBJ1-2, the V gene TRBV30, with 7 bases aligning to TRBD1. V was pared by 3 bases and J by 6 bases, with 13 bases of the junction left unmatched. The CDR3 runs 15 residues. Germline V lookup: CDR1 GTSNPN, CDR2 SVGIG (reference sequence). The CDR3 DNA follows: TGTGCCTGGAGCACAACAGGGTCAGGGGGGAATGGCTACACCTTC. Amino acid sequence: CAWSTTGSGGNGYTF. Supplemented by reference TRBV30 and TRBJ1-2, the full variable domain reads SQTIHQWPATLVQPVGSPLSLECTVEGTSNPNLYWYRQAAGRGLQLLFYSVGIGQISSEVPQNLSASRPQDRQFILSSKKLLLSDSGFYLCAWSTTGSGGNGYTFGSGTRLTVV.

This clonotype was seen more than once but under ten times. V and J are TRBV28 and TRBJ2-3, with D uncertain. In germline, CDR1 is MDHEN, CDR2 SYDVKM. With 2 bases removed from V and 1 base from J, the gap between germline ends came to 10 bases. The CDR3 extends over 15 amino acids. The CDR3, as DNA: TGTGCCAGCAGTTTAGGGTCAATCGGCACAGATACGCAGTATTTT. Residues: CASSLGSIGTDTQYF.

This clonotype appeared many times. CDR3 bases: TGTGCCAGCAGTAGGACAGGTGGCTACGAGCAGTACTTC. This encodes CASSRTGGYEQYF. The chain couples TRBV11-2 to TRBJ2-7; 7 nucleotides agree with TRBD1. Looked up from germline, CDR1 is SGHAT and CDR2 is FQNNGV. V was clipped by 6 bases and J by 3 bases; unmatched bases: 5. This CDR3 is 13 amino acids long.

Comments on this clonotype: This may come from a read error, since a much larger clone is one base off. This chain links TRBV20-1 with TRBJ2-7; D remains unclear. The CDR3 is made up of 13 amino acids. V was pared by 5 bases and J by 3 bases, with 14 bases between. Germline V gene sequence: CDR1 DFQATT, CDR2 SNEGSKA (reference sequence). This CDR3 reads CSACRGRLYEQYF. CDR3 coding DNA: TGCAGTGCTTGTCGTGGCAGGCTCTACGAGCAGTACTTC.

This chain's CDR3 is CASSLSPLGQGRRTGELFF. CDR3 sequence (DNA): TGTGCCAGCAGCTTATCTCCCCTGGGACAGGGGCGGCGCACCGGGGAGCTGTTTTTT. V is TRBV11-2 and J is TRBJ2-2; 10 nucleotides match TRBD1. Germline values: CDR1 SGHAT, CDR2 FQNNGV. J was trimmed by 4 bases and V by 2 bases; bases with no gene match: 13. The CDR3 length is 19 residues.

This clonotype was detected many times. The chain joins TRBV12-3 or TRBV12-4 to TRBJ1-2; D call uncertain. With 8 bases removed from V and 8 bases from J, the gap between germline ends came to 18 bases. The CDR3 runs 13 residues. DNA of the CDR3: TGTGCCAGCTTCGACTACAGATATGGCGGCTACACCTTC. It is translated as CASFDYRYGGYTF.

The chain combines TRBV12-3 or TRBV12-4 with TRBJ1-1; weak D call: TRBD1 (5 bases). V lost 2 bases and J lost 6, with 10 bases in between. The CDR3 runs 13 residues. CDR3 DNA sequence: TGTGCCAGCAGTTTATTCAGGGACCCTGAAGCTTTCTTT. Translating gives CASSLFRDPEAFF.

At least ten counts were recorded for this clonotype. The CDR3 loop is CASSPQGGYEQYF. The CDR3 DNA reads TGTGCCAGCAGTCCACAGGGGGGGTACGAGCAGTACTTC. The chain carries TRBV28 and TRBJ2-7; perhaps TRBD1 as D (8 bases). Germline V gene data show CDR1 as MDHEN and CDR2 as SYDVKM. V was trimmed by 5 bases and J by 4 bases, leaving 12 bases between them. The CDR3 is made up of 13 amino acids.

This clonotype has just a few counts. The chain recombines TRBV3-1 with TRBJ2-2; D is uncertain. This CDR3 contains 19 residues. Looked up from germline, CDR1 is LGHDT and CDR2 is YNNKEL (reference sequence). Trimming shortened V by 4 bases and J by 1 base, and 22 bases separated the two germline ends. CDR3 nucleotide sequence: TGTGCCAGCAGCCCAGGAAGCGACAAACACGCTTTGAACACCGGGGAGCTGTTTTTT. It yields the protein CASSPGSDKHALNTGELFF.

The CDR3 DNA follows: TGTGCCAGTAGTCAACAGGGTGGTAGCAATCAGCCCCAGCATTTT. Its protein product is CASSQQGGSNQPQHF. V gene TRBV19 combines with J gene TRBJ1-5; tentative D call: TRBD1 (6 bases). Germline values: CDR1 LNHDA, CDR2 SQIVND (reference sequence). The CDR3 consists of 15 residues. Trimming took 5 bases from V and 0 from J, leaving 11 bases between them.

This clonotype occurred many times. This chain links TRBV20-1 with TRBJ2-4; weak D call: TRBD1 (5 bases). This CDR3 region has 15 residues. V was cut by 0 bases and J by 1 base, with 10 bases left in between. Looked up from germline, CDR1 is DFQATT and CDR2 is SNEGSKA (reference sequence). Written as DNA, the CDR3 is TGCAGTGCTAGAGAATCAGGGTGGGCCAAAAACATTCAGTACTTC. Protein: CSARESGWAKNIQYF.

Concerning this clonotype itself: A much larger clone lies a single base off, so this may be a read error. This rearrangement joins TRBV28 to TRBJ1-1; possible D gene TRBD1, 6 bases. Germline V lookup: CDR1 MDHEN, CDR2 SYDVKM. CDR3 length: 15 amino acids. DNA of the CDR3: TGTGCCAGCAGTTTATTAGGGGGTATCAGCACTGAAGCTTGCTTT. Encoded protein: CASSLLGGISTEACF.

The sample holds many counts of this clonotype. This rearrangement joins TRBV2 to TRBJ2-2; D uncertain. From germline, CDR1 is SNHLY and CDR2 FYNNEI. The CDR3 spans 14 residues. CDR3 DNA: TGTGGCACCTCGGGTCACAGGAACACCGGGGAGCTGTTTTTT. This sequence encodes CGTSGHRNTGELFF. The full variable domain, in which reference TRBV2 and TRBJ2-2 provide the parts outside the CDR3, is EPEVTQTPSHQVTQMGQEVILRCVPISNHLYFYWYRQILGQKVEFLVSFYNNEISEKSEIFDDQFSVERPDGSNFTLKIRSTKLEDSAMYFCGTSGHRNTGELFFGEGSRLTVL.

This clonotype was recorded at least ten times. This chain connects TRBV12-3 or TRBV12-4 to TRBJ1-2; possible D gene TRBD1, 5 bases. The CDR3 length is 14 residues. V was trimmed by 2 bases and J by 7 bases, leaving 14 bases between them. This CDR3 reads CASSLWGRQGGYTF. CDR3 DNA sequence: TGTGCCAGCAGTTTATGGGGCAGGCAAGGTGGCTACACCTTC.

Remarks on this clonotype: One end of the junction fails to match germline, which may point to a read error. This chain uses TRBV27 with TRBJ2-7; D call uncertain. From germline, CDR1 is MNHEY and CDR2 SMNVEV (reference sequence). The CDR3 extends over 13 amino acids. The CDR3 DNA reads TGTGTCAGCAGTTCACCGACCGGCAACGAGCAGTACTTC. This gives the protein CVSSSPTGNEQYF.

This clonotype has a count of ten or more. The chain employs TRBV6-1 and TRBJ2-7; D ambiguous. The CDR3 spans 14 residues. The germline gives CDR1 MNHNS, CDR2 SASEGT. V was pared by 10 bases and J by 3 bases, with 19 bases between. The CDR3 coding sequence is TGTGCCACCTACGAAACAATGAGAGACTACGAGCAGTACTTC. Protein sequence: CATYETMRDYEQYF.

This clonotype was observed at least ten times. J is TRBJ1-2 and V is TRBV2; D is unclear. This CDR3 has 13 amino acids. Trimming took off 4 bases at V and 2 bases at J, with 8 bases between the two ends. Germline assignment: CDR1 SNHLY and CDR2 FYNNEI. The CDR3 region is CASSVPENYGYTF. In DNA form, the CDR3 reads TGTGCCAGCAGTGTCCCAGAGAACTATGGCTACACCTTC.

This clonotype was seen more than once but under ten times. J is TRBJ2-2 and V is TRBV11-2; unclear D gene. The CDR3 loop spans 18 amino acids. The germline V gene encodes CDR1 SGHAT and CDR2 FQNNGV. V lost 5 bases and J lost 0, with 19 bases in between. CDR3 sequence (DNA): TGTGCCAGCAGCCCCCGAGTCACCCAAGTCGCGAACACCGGGGAGCTGTTTTTT. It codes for CASSPRVTQVANTGELFF.

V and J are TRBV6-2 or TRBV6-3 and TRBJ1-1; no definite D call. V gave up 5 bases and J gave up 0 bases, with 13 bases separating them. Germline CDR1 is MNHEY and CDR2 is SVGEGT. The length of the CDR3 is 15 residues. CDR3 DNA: TGTGCCAGCAGTGCCTCCAGGCGAATGAACACTGAAGCTTTCTTT. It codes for CASSASRRMNTEAFF.

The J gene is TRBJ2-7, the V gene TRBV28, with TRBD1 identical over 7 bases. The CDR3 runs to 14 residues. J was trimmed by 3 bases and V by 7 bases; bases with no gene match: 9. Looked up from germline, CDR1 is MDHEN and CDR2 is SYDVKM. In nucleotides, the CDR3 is TGTGCCAGCACCCCGACAGGGCCCCTCTACGAGCAGTACTTC. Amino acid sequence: CASTPTGPLYEQYF.

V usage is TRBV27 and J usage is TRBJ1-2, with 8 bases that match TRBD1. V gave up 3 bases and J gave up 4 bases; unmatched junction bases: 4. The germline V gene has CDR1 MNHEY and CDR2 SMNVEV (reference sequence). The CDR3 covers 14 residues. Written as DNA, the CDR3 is TGTGCCAGCAGTTTCACAGGGGGTAGCTATGGCTACACCTTC. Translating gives CASSFTGGSYGYTF.

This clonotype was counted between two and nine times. CDR3 loop: CASSRGTTGTGELFF. The CDR3 region has the DNA TGTGCCAGCAGTCGAGGGACTACGGGCACCGGGGAGCTGTTTTTT. V and J are TRBV11-3 and TRBJ2-2; TRBD2 matches 7 bases. The CDR3 is made up of 15 amino acids. V lost 6 bases and J lost 4; bases outside the gene matches: 8. CDR1 is SGHNT, CDR2 YENEEA, per germline. Variable domain in full (rest from reference TRBV11-3 and TRBJ2-2): EAGVVQSPRYKIIEKKQPVAFWCNPISGHNTLYWYLQNLGQGPELLIRYENEEAVDDSQLPKDRFSAERLKGVDSTLKIQPAELGDSAVYLCASSRGTTGTGELFFGEGSRLTVL.

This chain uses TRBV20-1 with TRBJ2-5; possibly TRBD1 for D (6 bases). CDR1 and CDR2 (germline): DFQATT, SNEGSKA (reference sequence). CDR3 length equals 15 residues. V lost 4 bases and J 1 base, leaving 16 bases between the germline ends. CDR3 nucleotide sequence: TGCAGTGCTAATCAGGACGACAGGTTCCAAGAGACCCAGTACTTC. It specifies CSANQDDRFQETQYF.

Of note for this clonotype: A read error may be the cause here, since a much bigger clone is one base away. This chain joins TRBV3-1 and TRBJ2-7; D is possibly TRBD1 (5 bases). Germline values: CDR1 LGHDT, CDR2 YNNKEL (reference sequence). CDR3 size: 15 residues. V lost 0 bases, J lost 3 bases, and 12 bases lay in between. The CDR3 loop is CASSQEYRLIYEQYF. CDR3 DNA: TGTGCCAGCAGCCAAGAGTACAGGCTGATCTACGAGCAGTACTTC.

This CDR3 is CASSSPPAGGYETQYF. The CDR3 region has the DNA TGTGCCAGCAGTTCCCCCCCGGCGGGAGGCTACGAGACCCAGTACTTC. This chain uses TRBV12-3 or TRBV12-4 with TRBJ2-5; TRBD2 agrees at 8 bases. The V segment lost 4 bases and the J segment 5 bases; nucleotides outside the gene matches: 12. This CDR3 has 16 residues.

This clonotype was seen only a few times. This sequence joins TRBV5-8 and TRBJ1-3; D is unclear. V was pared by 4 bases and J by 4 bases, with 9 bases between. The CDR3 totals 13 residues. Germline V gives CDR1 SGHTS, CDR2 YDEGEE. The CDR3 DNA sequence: TGTGCCAGCAGCATACTGCACGGAAACACCATATATTTT. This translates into CASSILHGNTIYF. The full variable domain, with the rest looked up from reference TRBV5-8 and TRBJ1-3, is EAGVTQSPTHLIKTRGQQATLRCSPISGHTSVYWYQQALGLGLQFLLWYDEGEERNRGNFPPRFSGRQFPNYSSELNVNALELEDSALYLCASSILHGNTIYFGEGSWLTVV.